The 18 T cell receptor beta chains listed next were all sequenced from one sample in a study of blood T cells in healthy people across ages. A second PCR, run for about 6 to 12 cycles, used a sample-barcoded 5' primer plus a J-beta primer mix. TCRdb reprocessed the 5' RACE reads with MiXCR, giving one entry per CDR3 protein. The sample consists of some 1.5 million distinct CDR3 sequences, over 25% of them appearing once. Sequences were obtained from blood. These receptor sequences come from a woman aged 30 to 39 in good health.

This rearrangement joins TRBV7-2 to TRBJ2-5, with 7 positions matching TRBD1. Germline V gene data show CDR1 as SGHTA and CDR2 as FQGNSA. The V and J ends lost 6 bases and 5 bases, in that order; junction bases with no gene match: 9. CDR3 length equals 14 residues. Here the CDR3 DNA reads TGTGCCAGCAGTCCGACAGGGTGTTCGGAGACCCAGTACTTC. It specifies CASSPTGCSETQYF.

The chain is built from TRBV10-3 and TRBJ1-5, with 11 bases that match TRBD1. This CDR3 has 16 residues. The trim removed 10 bases at V and 2 bases at J, leaving 10 bases unmatched. Germline CDR1 is ENHRY and CDR2 is SYGVKD. Here the CDR3 reads CATAGQGANGNQPQHF. The CDR3 bases are TGTGCCACCGCCGGACAGGGGGCAAATGGCAATCAGCCCCAGCATTTT.

This sequence joins TRBV12-5 and TRBJ2-1, with TRBD2 matching over 9 bases. CDR1 LGHNT and CDR2 FRNRAP come from the germline V gene. The V segment lost 0 bases and the J segment 8 bases; nucleotides outside the gene matches: 8. The CDR3 consists of 16 residues. The CDR3 here is CASGLVLGSGRYEQFF. The CDR3 nucleotides are TGTGCTAGTGGTTTGGTACTCGGTAGCGGGAGATATGAGCAGTTCTTC.

This clonotype was found a few times. The J gene is TRBJ1-4, the V gene TRBV29-1; D possibly corresponds to TRBD1 (5 bases). Germline V lookup: CDR1 SQVTM, CDR2 ANQGSEA. Trimming cost V 1 base and J 2 bases, with 8 bases left between them. The CDR3 sequence is 14 residues long. The CDR3: CSVEVGVTNEKLFF. DNA for the CDR3: TGCAGCGTTGAAGTAGGGGTGACTAATGAAAAACTGTTTTTT.

The chain recombines TRBV3-1 with TRBJ2-1; TRBD1 matches at 8 bases. CDR1 is LGHDT, CDR2 YNNKEL, per germline (reference sequence). The CDR3 has 14 residues. The junction had 7 bases not matched to a gene; V was cut back by 4 bases and J by 8 bases. The CDR3 region is CASSPRTGIDEQFF. CDR3 DNA sequence: TGTGCCAGCAGCCCAAGGACAGGGATCGATGAGCAGTTCTTC.

The V gene is TRBV3-1, the J gene TRBJ2-5; possible D gene TRBD2, 6 bases. The CDR3 loop spans 14 amino acids. Germline V gene lookup returns CDR1 LGHDT and CDR2 YNNKEL (reference sequence). The germline V and J ends were trimmed by 8 bases and 2 bases, with 15 bases remaining between them. The DNA for the CDR3 is TGTGCCAGCGCCAAGTTGGAGGGACAAGAGACCCAGTACTTC. Translated: CASAKLEGQETQYF.

This clonotype turned up a few times. The chain combines TRBV9 with TRBJ2-3; perhaps D is TRBD1 or TRBD2 (6 bases each). The CDR3 is made up of 17 amino acids. The V gene lost 0 bases and the J gene lost 2 bases, with 16 bases spanning the gap. Per germline, CDR1 SGDLS and CDR2 YYNGEE. Here the CDR3 reads CASSVGGSAGHTDTQYF. The CDR3 coding sequence is TGTGCCAGCAGCGTAGGGGGAAGTGCGGGACACACAGATACGCAGTATTTT.

This chain joins TRBV12-3 or TRBV12-4 and TRBJ2-3; D uncertain. This CDR3 contains 16 residues. V dropped 2 bases and J dropped 5 bases, with 17 bases sitting between them. CDR3 sequence reads: CASSLSSVRQGDTQYF. The CDR3 nucleotides read TGTGCCAGCAGTTTATCCTCGGTCAGACAAGGAGATACGCAGTATTTT.

Notes on this clonotype: One end of the junction varies from germline; a read error may be responsible. V and J are TRBV5-1 and TRBJ2-2; 8 bases fit TRBD1. From germline, CDR1 is SGHRS and CDR2 YFSETQ. This CDR3 region has 17 residues. This CDR3 reads CASSLLQGAGNTGELFF. In DNA form, the CDR3 reads TGCGCCAGCAGCTTGCTCCAGGGGGCAGGGAACACCGGGGAGCTGTTTTTC.

The J gene is TRBJ1-2, the V gene TRBV28, with 8 positions matching TRBD1. The CDR3 is made up of 15 amino acids. Germline V gene sequence: CDR1 MDHEN, CDR2 SYDVKM. J was trimmed by 2 bases and V by 3 bases; bases with no gene match: 5. The CDR3 here is CASSFLRTGNYGYTF. The CDR3 nucleotides are TGTGCCAGCAGTTTCTTACGGACAGGGAACTATGGCTACACCTTC.

In its sample, this clonotype was seen once. This may stem from a read error, because a much larger clone lies one nucleotide away. The rearrangement links TRBV5-1 to TRBJ2-6; the D is unclear. Germline CDR1 and CDR2: SGHRS and YFSETQ. CDR3 length: 17 residues. CDR3 residues: CASSFELGSSGTNVLTF. CDR3 nucleotide sequence: TGCGCCAGCAGTTTCGAACTGGGAAGCTCTGGGACCAACGTCCTGACTTTC.

Remarks on this clonotype: An end of the junction differs from the germline gene, which may be a read error. This chain links TRBV28 with TRBJ2-7; 7 nucleotides agree with TRBD2. The CDR3 is made up of 14 amino acids. Germline CDR1 MDHEN, CDR2 SYDVKM. The chain's CDR3 is CVSTERGVSYEQYF. CDR3 in DNA: TGTGTCAGCACCGAACGGGGGGTGTCCTACGAGCAGTACTTC.

The chain employs TRBV6-5 and TRBJ1-2, with D perhaps matching TRBD1 (6 bases). This CDR3 is 13 amino acids long. Per germline, CDR1 MNHEY and CDR2 SVGAGI. V was clipped by 4 bases and J by 6 bases, with 12 bases between them. In DNA, the CDR3 is TGTGCCAGCAGTTCCGACAGGCCCCATGGCTACACCTTC. It specifies CASSSDRPHGYTF.

In this sample, this clonotype turned up a few times. This rearrangement joins TRBV20-1 to TRBJ2-1; 7 positions agree with TRBD2. Germline loops: CDR1 DFQATT, CDR2 SNEGSKA (reference sequence). This CDR3 contains 13 residues. V lost 6 bases and J lost 7; bases outside the gene matches: 9. The CDR3 sequence is CSAPGPGGNEQFF. For the CDR3, the DNA is TGCAGTGCCCCGGGGCCCGGGGGGAATGAGCAGTTCTTC.

This clonotype has more than one count but fewer than ten. The DNA for the CDR3 is TGTGCCAGCATTCCACGAACCGGGGGACAGGCGGTATATGGCTACACCTTC. It yields the protein CASIPRTGGQAVYGYTF. This chain uses TRBV6-1 with TRBJ1-2; 8 bases are a match to TRBD1. The CDR3 length is 17 residues. Per germline, CDR1 MNHNS and CDR2 SASEGT. V lost 7 bases to trimming and J lost 5 bases; unmatched junction nucleotides: 18.

The chain is built from TRBV7-2 and TRBJ2-4; D is perhaps TRBD1 (6 bases). The J call may be mistaken, given a closer DNA end match to TRBJ2-7. The length of the CDR3 is 15 residues. In germline, CDR1 is SGHTA, CDR2 FQGNSA. In DNA form, the CDR3 reads TGTGCCAGCAGCCTGAGGACAGTTGTGTCCTACGAGCAGTACTTC. It is translated as CASSLRTVVSYEQYF.

The chain carries TRBV4-1 and TRBJ1-4, with 7 bases that match TRBD1. Germline lookup yields CDR1 MGHRA and CDR2 YSYEKL. The length of the CDR3 is 18 residues. The junction had 10 bases not matched to a gene; V was cut back by 3 bases and J by 0 bases. The CDR3 is CASSHRGSFRATNEKLFF. CDR3 sequence (DNA): TGCGCCAGCAGCCACAGGGGGTCTTTCAGGGCAACTAATGAAAAACTGTTTTTT.

This clonotype was recorded at least ten times. The V and J genes are TRBV3-1 and TRBJ2-7, with D maybe TRBD2 (6 bases). Germline V gene lookup returns CDR1 LGHDT and CDR2 YNNKEL (reference sequence). V lost 4 bases to trimming and J lost 2 bases, with 12 bases between them. The CDR3 loop spans 14 amino acids. CDR3 amino acids: CASSLRPGAYEQYF. The CDR3 DNA follows: TGTGCCAGCAGCCTTCGGCCGGGGGCCTACGAGCAGTACTTC.